This passage covers 8 T cell receptor beta chains from one sample sequenced in a study of low-dose radiotherapy and immunotherapy resistance in tumors. Stated time point: before trial treatment. Primers used for first-strand cDNA, a TRAV- and TRBV-specific set, covered both alpha and beta chains. Over about 19 PCR cycles, TCRs were amplified from a constant-region primer and V-primer adapter. TCRdb re-called the reads with MiXCR, one entry per CDR3 protein. Of tens of thousands of distinct CDR3 sequences in the sample, just under 9.5% are singletons; the top ten hold 1%. The sample here was PBMCs, taken before treatment. All receptors derive from a male donor with prostate cancer.

In this sample, this clonotype turned up many times. This rearrangement joins TRBV11-2 to TRBJ1-1, with TRBD1 identical over 9 bases. The CDR3 is 15 residues long. V dropped 5 bases and J dropped 0; count of bases not matched to a gene: 4. In germline, CDR1 is SGHAT, CDR2 FQNNGV. In nucleotides, the CDR3 is TGTGCCAGCAGCCCCGGACAGGGGATGAACACTGAAGCTTTCTTT. Translating it yields CASSPGQGMNTEAFF. Looking up the rest from reference TRBV11-2 and TRBJ1-1 gives the full variable domain: EAGVAQSPRYKIIEKRQSVAFWCNPISGHATLYWYQQILGQGPKLLIQFQNNGVVDDSQLPKDRFSAERLKGVDSTLKIQPAKLEDSAVYLCASSPGQGMNTEAFFGQGTRLTVV.

Ten or more counts support this clonotype. The chain combines TRBV12-3 or TRBV12-4 with TRBJ1-5, with 7 nucleotides matching TRBD1. Unmatched junction bases numbered 7, after V lost 8 bases and J lost 6 bases. This CDR3 is 13 amino acids long. CDR3 in DNA: TGTGCCAGCCAAGTCCAGGGGGGTCAGCCCCAGCATTTT. This codes for CASQVQGGQPQHF.

This clonotype has ten or more counts. The V call is TRBV10-3, the J call TRBJ1-2; D uncertain. The germline V gene encodes CDR1 ENHRY and CDR2 SYGVKD. The CDR3 consists of 12 residues. Trimming shortened V by 0 bases and J by 2 bases, and 1 base separated the two germline ends. The CDR3, as DNA: TGTGCCATCAGTGAGTCGAACTATGGCTACACCTTC. Protein product: CAISESNYGYTF.

The chain carries TRBV5-6 and TRBJ1-2, with 9 bases that match TRBD1. The CDR3 consists of 13 residues. Trimming removed 4 bases from V and 8 bases from J; junction bases left unmatched: 6. Germline CDR1 is SGHDT and CDR2 is YYEEEE. CDR3 in amino acids: CASSGTGRGGYTF. CDR3 bases: TGTGCCAGCAGCGGGACAGGGAGGGGAGGCTACACCTTC.

This clonotype was picked up a small number of times. The chain recombines TRBV20-1 with TRBJ2-1, with TRBD1 as a possible D gene (5 bases). The CDR3 contains 11 residues. Germline CDR1 is DFQATT and CDR2 is SNEGSKA (reference sequence). The CDR3 DNA reads TGCGGGGCAGGGTCCTACAATGAGCAGTTCTTC. Translating gives CGAGSYNEQFF.

This clonotype has a handful of counts. This chain links TRBV18 with TRBJ1-3; D not resolved. CDR3 length: 15 amino acids. The V end was cut by 3 bases, the J end by 4 bases, with 13 bases between. The germline gives CDR1 KGHSH, CDR2 LQKENI. The CDR3 sequence is CASSPRIIEGNTIYF. In DNA, the CDR3 is TGTGCCAGCTCACCCAGGATTATTGAAGGAAACACCATATATTTT.

This clonotype was recorded many times. The V and J genes are TRBV7-9 and TRBJ2-7; TRBD2 matches at 7 bases. Germline V CDR1 and CDR2: SEHNR, FQNEAQ (reference sequence). The CDR3 spans 15 residues. J gave up 2 bases and V 2 bases, and 6 bases lay outside the gene matches. The CDR3 loop reads CASSLIGGGTYEQYF. The CDR3 coding sequence is TGTGCCAGCAGCTTAATCGGCGGGGGTACCTACGAGCAGTACTTC.

In its sample, this clonotype was seen many times. The J gene is TRBJ2-3, the V gene TRBV28; D uncertain. Germline CDR1 and CDR2: MDHEN and SYDVKM. Trimming left V 7 bases short and J 1 base short, with 12 bases between. CDR3 size: 14 residues. The CDR3 sequence is CASNQIMGTDTQYF. DNA for the CDR3: TGTGCCAGCAATCAAATCATGGGCACAGATACGCAGTATTTT.